This T cell receptor (beta chain) was obtained from a study of PD-1 blockade in classical Hodgkin lymphoma. To note about this clone: What it binds is not known.

TCRdb's table, derived via immunoSEQ multiplex PCR, lists solely in-frame clones and lacks some. The sample gives 20,000 to 25,000 clones, about 94% of which show up once; around 3.9% is in the top ten. General study findings and limits: Relative to healthy donors, newly diagnosed patients reportedly had lower baseline TCR diversity, which was reported as lower still in relapsed/refractory patients. Repertoire differences have undefined causes, possibly disease activity or prior therapy.

Time point noted: newly diagnosed, previously untreated cHL patient sample. In germline, CDR1 is MDHEN, CDR2 SYDVKM. CDR3 length equals 16 residues. Trimming cost V 2 bases and J 0 bases, with 13 bases left between them. The rearrangement joins TRBV28 to TRBJ2-5; no firm D call. The origin of this receptor is a human donor with classical Hodgkin lymphoma. Sequenced material: peripheral blood mononuclear cells (PBMCs). The CDR3 DNA follows: TGTGCCAGCAGTTTAAGGGTCAGAATATACCAAGAGACCCAGTACTTC. Protein product: CASSLRVRIYQETQYF.